This T cell receptor (beta chain) was observed in a study of a mutant IDH1 vaccine in newly diagnosed glioma. The germline V gene encodes CDR1 MRHNA and CDR2 SNTAGT. Trimming stripped 6 bases from V and 0 bases from J, with 8 bases between. The CDR3 has 14 amino acids. Sequencing was performed with immunoSEQ multiplex PCR; in TCRdb, only in-frame clones are kept and a portion is missing. The sample holds over 75,000 clones, 75% to 90% seen once. Remarks on this clone: Its antigen is not known.

The time point here: week 47, end of study. The investigators gave 300 ug of mutant IDH1 20-mer peptide in each vaccine dose, together with topical imiquimod. The J gene is TRBJ2-2, the V gene TRBV6-4; D remains unclear. The sample consisted of PBMCs, taken from a glioma patient whose treatment included an IDH1 peptide vaccine. The receptor comes from a man aged 35 to 55 with glioma. The CDR3 DNA reads TGTGCCAGCAGAGACATAGCGAACACCGGGGAGCTGTTTTTT. Translation gives CASRDIANTGELFF.